The rows below give T cell receptor beta chains drawn from one sample of a study of T cell responses to AZD1222 COVID-19 vaccine. Using immunoSEQ multiplex PCR, the repertoire was profiled, and TCRdb retains in-frame clones only, with some absent. The sample has fewer than 150,000 clones, approximately 90% seen once. The sequencing here drew on peripheral blood, taken 28 days after the second AZD1222 dose. Source of these receptors: an adult who received the AZD1222 COVID-19 vaccine. Each CDR3 is given with its conserved first and last residue. The D gene is left open where the match is weak. Clone sizes are given selectively: once, few, many, or a class where the clone is expanded.

>.|.|TRBV18|TRBJ2-5
CASSQTITQETQYF
TGTGCCAGCTCGCAGACCATAACCCAAGAGACCCAGTACTTC
>.|.|TRBV30|TRBJ1-3
CAWSVHEYTIYF
TGTGCCTGGAGTGTACATGAATACACCATATATTTT
>.|.|TRBV7-2|TRBJ1-2
CASSLATGLGYGYTF
TGTGCCAGCAGCTTAGCCACAGGGCTAGGGTATGGCTACACCTTC
>.|.|TRBV18|TRBJ1-2
CASSQDTYGYTF
TGTGCCAGCTCACAAGACACCTATGGCTACACCTTC
>.|few|TRBV4-1|TRBJ1-1
CASSHQQGNTEAFF
TGCGCCAGCAGCCACCAACAGGGGAACACTGAAGCTTTCTTT
>.|.|TRBV24-1|TRBJ1-2
CATSSGGSANYGYTF
TGTGCCACCAGCTCCGGGGGGTCGGCGAACTATGGCTACACCTTC
>TRBD1|.|TRBV6-5|TRBJ1-3
CASSYLGQGELDTIYF
TGTGCCAGCAGTTACTTAGGACAGGGTGAGCTTGACACCATATATTTT
>TRBD1|.|TRBV4-1|TRBJ1-6
CASSQADRGLNSPLHF
TGCGCCAGCAGCCAAGCGGACAGGGGGCTGAATTCACCCCTCCACTTT
>.|.|TRBV5-1|TRBJ1-3
CASSLDQSGNTIYF
TGCGCCAGCAGCTTGGATCAGTCTGGGAACACCATATATTTT
>.|.|TRBV5-4|TRBJ1-5
CASSLWGDWGQPQHF
TGTGCCAGCAGCTTGTGGGGTGATTGGGGTCAGCCCCAGCATTTT
>.|.|TRBV7-8|TRBJ1-1
CASSLAVSPVSEAFF
TGTGCCAGCAGCTTAGCTGTCTCCCCCGTCTCTGAAGCTTTCTTT
>TRBD1|.|TRBV6-5|TRBJ2-7
CASSTRDSTTYEQYF
TGTGCCAGCAGTACTAGGGACAGCACGACCTACGAGCAGTACTTC
>.|few|TRBV7-2|TRBJ1-5
CASSLEQGPLSQHF
TGTGCCAGCAGCTTAGAACAGGGCCCCTTGTCCCAGCATTTT
>TRBD1|.|TRBV18|TRBJ1-2
CASSPTTGGDYGYTF
TGTGCCAGCTCACCGACGACAGGGGGGGACTATGGCTACACCTTC
>.|.|TRBV2|TRBJ2-5
CASSEFMVKETQYF
TGTGCCAGCAGTGAATTTATGGTGAAAGAGACCCAGTACTTC
>.|.|TRBV5-1|TRBJ2-1
CASSLGSYSSYNEQFF
TGCGCCAGCAGCTTGGGGTCCTATAGCTCCTACAATGAGCAGTTCTTC
>.|.|TRBV3-1/TRBV3-2|TRBJ2-3
CASSPTSSTDTQYF
TGTGCCAGCAGCCCGACCAGTAGCACAGATACGCAGTATTTT
>TRBD1|.|TRBV18|TRBJ2-3
CASSPGQGGYTDTQYF
TGTGCCAGCTCACCGGGACAGGGTGGGTACACAGATACGCAGTATTTT
>TRBD1|.|TRBV10-3|TRBJ2-7
CAIYRDRDYEQYF
TGTGCCATCTATCGGGACAGGGACTACGAGCAGTACTTC
>.|.|TRBV5-3|TRBJ1-1
CARRNRQRMNTEAFF
TGTGCCAGAAGAAACCGACAGCGGATGAACACTGAAGCTTTCTTT
>.|.|TRBV2|TRBJ2-7
CASSDPGEEDSYEQYF
TGTGCCAGCAGTGATCCAGGGGAAGAGGACTCCTACGAGCAGTACTTC
>TRBD1|.|TRBV30|TRBJ1-1
CAWSIRGQAFF
TGTGCCTGGAGTATCAGGGGGCAAGCTTTCTTT
>.|.|TRBV19|TRBJ2-7
CASSEVDGAAYEQYF
TGTGCCAGTAGTGAAGTGGATGGGGCGGCCTACGAGCAGTACTTC
>.|.|TRBV9|TRBJ1-1
CASSVTGYTEAFF
TGTGCCAGCAGCGTGACAGGCTACACTGAAGCTTTCTTT
>TRBD1|.|TRBV18|TRBJ1-5
CASSPGVTGGGTSNQPQHF
TGTGCCAGCTCACCAGGGGTAACAGGGGGCGGAACTAGCAATCAGCCCCAGCATTTT
>.|.|TRBV29-1|TRBJ1-1
CSVEGRMNTEAFF
TGCAGCGTTGAAGGTCGGATGAACACTGAAGCTTTCTTT
>TRBD1|.|TRBV5-8|TRBJ2-7
CASRGTGDHEQYF
TGTGCCAGCAGGGGGACAGGGGATCACGAGCAGTACTTC
>TRBD1|once|TRBV5-1|TRBJ2-6
CASSLGQGLSGANVLTF
TGCGCCAGCAGCTTGGGACAGGGTCTCTCTGGGGCCAACGTCCTGACTTTC
>.|.|TRBV9|TRBJ2-3
CASRGGEDTQYF
TGTGCCAGCCGCGGAGGGGAGGATACGCAGTATTTT